These T cell receptor beta chains were read from a single sample in a study of shared clonotypes between healthy human individuals. The repertoire was sequenced with immunoSEQ multiplex PCR; TCRdb's copy has only in-frame clones and lacks some. The sample records approximately 2.4 million clones, approximately 94% being singletons. The sample taken for sequencing was naive CD4+ T cells sorted from blood. These receptors were taken from a man younger than 30 in good health. Both conserved end residues are part of each CDR3. The D gene is left open where the match is weak. Clone size is stated in some rows and not others, as once, few, many or a class when expanded.

J gene | D gene | V gene | clone size | CDR3 protein | CDR3 DNA
TRBJ1-4 | TRBD1 | TRBV6-5 | . | CASSYSRDRGEKLFF | TGTGCCAGCAGTTACAGCCGGGACAGGGGGGAAAAACTGTTTTTT
TRBJ2-3 | . | TRBV5-4 | . | CASSSGGASTDTQYF | TGTGCCAGCAGCTCCGGGGGCGCTAGCACAGATACGCAGTATTTT
TRBJ2-7 | TRBD1 | TRBV7-2 | once | CASSLGRTGSYEQYF | TGTGCCAGCAGCTTAGGTCGGACAGGGAGTTACGAGCAGTACTTC
TRBJ1-5 | . | TRBV20-1 | . | CSARTVMEHF | TGCAGTGCTAGGACAGTGATGGAGCATTTT
TRBJ1-5 | . | TRBV7-2 | . | CASSLAAGLSNQPQHF | TGTGCCAGCAGCTTAGCGGCAGGGCTAAGCAATCAGCCCCAGCATTTT
TRBJ1-2 | . | TRBV5-1 | . | CASRSVGVYGYTF | TGCGCCAGCAGATCGGTCGGGGTATACGGCTACACCTTC
TRBJ2-5 | . | TRBV7-3 | . | CASSLLTGETQYF | TGTGCCAGCAGCCTGTTGACAGGCGAGACCCAGTACTTC
TRBJ1-1 | TRBD1 | TRBV2 | . | CASSLQGALNTEAFF | TGTGCCAGCAGTCTTCAGGGGGCCCTGAACACTGAAGCTTTCTTT
TRBJ1-5 | . | TRBV1 | . | CTSSASRGQPQHF | TGCACCAGCAGCGCTAGTAGGGGTCAGCCCCAGCATTTT
TRBJ2-7 | . | TRBV7-2 | . | CASSAGAYEQYF | TGTGCCAGCTCCGCAGGGGCCTACGAGCAGTACTTC
TRBJ2-7 | . | TRBV7-2 | . | CASSLLGSHYEQYF | TGTGCCAGCAGCTTATTAGGGTCTCACTACGAGCAGTACTTC
TRBJ2-7 | . | TRBV5-1 | . | CASSLEGYGLDYEQYF | TGCGCCAGCAGCTTGGAGGGTTACGGGCTCGACTACGAGCAGTACTTC
TRBJ1-5 | TRBD1 | TRBV18 | few | CASSPTGVSNQPQHF | TGTGCCAGCTCACCCACAGGGGTTAGCAATCAGCCCCAGCATTTT
TRBJ2-7 | . | TRBV7-2 | . | CASSLVGYQNEQYF | TGTGCCAGCAGCTTAGTCGGCTACCAAAACGAGCAGTACTTC
TRBJ1-5 | TRBD1 | TRBV28 | . | CASSLTRTGGSQPQHF | TGTGCCAGCAGTTTGACCAGGACAGGGGGCAGTCAGCCCCAGCATTTT
TRBJ1-6 | TRBD1 | TRBV19 | . | CASSAGTAINSPLHF | TGTGCCAGTAGTGCCGGGACAGCGATTAATTCACCCCTCCACTTT
TRBJ1-3 | TRBD1 | TRBV6-1 | . | CATSGQGGGNTIYF | TGTGCCACCTCGGGACAGGGTGGTGGAAACACCATATATTTT
TRBJ2-3 | . | TRBV7-2 | . | CASSLGQPSTDTQYF | TGTGCCAGCAGCTTAGGCCAACCTAGCACAGATACGCAGTATTTT
TRBJ1-6 | TRBD1 | TRBV6-1 | . | CASSAQTGYNSPLHF | TGTGCCAGCAGTGCCCAGACAGGGTATAATTCACCCCTCCACTTT
TRBJ2-2 | TRBD2 | TRBV29-1 | . | CSAVGPPGGTGELFF | TGCAGCGCGGTGGGTCCGCCGGGGGGTACCGGGGAGCTGTTTTTT
TRBJ2-7 | . | TRBV9 | . | CAGFDSLSYEQYF | TGTGCCGGTTTTGATAGCCTTTCCTACGAGCAGTACTTC
TRBJ2-7 | . | TRBV6-6 | . | CASNADPASFYEQYF | TGTGCCAGCAATGCGGATCCCGCCTCTTTCTACGAGCAGTACTTC
TRBJ2-3 | . | TRBV5-1 | . | CASSLQGTTDTQYF | TGCGCCAGCAGCTTACAGGGAACAACAGATACGCAGTATTTT
TRBJ1-6 | . | TRBV28 | . | CASKGGNSPLHF | TGTGCCAGCAAGGGGGGAAATTCACCCCTCCACTTT
TRBJ2-3 | TRBD2 | TRBV7-6 | . | CASTVSGGAGDTQYF | TGTGCCAGCACCGTAAGCGGGGGGGCGGGAGATACGCAGTATTTT
TRBJ1-1 | . | TRBV28 | . | CASSLPSGLAFF | TGTGCCAGCAGTTTACCCAGCGGGTTGGCTTTCTTT
TRBJ1-2 | . | TRBV18 | . | CASSPSLGEGYTF | TGTGCCAGCTCACCCAGCTTAGGGGAAGGCTACACCTTC
TRBJ2-5 | . | TRBV6-1 | . | CASSIQGRETQYF | TGTGCCAGCAGTATACAGGGACGGGAGACCCAGTACTTC